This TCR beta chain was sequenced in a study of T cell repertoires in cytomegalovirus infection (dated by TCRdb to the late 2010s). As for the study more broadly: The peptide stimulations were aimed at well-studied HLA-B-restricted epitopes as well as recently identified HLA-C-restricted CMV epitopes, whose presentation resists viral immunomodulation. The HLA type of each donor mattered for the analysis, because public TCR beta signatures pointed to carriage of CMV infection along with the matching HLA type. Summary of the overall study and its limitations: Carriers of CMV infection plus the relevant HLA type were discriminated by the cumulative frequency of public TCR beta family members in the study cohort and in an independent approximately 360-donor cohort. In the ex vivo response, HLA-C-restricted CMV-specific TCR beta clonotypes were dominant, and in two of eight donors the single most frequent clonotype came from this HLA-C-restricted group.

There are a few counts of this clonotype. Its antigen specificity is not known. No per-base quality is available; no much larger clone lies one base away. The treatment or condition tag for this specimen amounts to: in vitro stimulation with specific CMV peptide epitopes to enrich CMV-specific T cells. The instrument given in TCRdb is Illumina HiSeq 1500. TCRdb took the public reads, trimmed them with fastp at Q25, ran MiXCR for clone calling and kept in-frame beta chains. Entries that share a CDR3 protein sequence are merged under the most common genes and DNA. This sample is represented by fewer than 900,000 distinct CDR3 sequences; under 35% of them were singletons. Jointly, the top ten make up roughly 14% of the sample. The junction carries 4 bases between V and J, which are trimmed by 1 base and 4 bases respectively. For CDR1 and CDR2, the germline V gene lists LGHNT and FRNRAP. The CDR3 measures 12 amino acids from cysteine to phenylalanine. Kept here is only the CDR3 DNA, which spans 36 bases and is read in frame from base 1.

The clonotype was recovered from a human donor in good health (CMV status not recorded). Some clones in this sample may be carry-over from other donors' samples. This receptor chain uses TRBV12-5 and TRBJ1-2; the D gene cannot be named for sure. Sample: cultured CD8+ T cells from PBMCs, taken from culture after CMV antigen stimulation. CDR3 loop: CASGLAAYGYTF. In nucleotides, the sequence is TGTGCTAGTGGTTTGGCGGCCTATGGCTACACCTTC.